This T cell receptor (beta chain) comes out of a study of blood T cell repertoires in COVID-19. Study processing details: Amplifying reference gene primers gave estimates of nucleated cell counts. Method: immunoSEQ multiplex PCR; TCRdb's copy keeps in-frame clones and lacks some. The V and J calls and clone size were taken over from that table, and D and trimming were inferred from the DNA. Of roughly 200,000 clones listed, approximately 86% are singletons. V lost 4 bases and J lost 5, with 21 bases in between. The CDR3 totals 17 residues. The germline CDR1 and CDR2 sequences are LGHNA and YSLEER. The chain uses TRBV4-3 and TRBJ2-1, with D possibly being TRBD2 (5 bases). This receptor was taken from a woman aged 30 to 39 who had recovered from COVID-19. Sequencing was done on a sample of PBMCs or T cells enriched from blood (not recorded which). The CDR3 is CASSRDPTGMENNEQFF. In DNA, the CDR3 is TGCGCCAGCAGCCGCGATCCGACCGGGATGGAAAACAATGAGCAGTTCTTC.